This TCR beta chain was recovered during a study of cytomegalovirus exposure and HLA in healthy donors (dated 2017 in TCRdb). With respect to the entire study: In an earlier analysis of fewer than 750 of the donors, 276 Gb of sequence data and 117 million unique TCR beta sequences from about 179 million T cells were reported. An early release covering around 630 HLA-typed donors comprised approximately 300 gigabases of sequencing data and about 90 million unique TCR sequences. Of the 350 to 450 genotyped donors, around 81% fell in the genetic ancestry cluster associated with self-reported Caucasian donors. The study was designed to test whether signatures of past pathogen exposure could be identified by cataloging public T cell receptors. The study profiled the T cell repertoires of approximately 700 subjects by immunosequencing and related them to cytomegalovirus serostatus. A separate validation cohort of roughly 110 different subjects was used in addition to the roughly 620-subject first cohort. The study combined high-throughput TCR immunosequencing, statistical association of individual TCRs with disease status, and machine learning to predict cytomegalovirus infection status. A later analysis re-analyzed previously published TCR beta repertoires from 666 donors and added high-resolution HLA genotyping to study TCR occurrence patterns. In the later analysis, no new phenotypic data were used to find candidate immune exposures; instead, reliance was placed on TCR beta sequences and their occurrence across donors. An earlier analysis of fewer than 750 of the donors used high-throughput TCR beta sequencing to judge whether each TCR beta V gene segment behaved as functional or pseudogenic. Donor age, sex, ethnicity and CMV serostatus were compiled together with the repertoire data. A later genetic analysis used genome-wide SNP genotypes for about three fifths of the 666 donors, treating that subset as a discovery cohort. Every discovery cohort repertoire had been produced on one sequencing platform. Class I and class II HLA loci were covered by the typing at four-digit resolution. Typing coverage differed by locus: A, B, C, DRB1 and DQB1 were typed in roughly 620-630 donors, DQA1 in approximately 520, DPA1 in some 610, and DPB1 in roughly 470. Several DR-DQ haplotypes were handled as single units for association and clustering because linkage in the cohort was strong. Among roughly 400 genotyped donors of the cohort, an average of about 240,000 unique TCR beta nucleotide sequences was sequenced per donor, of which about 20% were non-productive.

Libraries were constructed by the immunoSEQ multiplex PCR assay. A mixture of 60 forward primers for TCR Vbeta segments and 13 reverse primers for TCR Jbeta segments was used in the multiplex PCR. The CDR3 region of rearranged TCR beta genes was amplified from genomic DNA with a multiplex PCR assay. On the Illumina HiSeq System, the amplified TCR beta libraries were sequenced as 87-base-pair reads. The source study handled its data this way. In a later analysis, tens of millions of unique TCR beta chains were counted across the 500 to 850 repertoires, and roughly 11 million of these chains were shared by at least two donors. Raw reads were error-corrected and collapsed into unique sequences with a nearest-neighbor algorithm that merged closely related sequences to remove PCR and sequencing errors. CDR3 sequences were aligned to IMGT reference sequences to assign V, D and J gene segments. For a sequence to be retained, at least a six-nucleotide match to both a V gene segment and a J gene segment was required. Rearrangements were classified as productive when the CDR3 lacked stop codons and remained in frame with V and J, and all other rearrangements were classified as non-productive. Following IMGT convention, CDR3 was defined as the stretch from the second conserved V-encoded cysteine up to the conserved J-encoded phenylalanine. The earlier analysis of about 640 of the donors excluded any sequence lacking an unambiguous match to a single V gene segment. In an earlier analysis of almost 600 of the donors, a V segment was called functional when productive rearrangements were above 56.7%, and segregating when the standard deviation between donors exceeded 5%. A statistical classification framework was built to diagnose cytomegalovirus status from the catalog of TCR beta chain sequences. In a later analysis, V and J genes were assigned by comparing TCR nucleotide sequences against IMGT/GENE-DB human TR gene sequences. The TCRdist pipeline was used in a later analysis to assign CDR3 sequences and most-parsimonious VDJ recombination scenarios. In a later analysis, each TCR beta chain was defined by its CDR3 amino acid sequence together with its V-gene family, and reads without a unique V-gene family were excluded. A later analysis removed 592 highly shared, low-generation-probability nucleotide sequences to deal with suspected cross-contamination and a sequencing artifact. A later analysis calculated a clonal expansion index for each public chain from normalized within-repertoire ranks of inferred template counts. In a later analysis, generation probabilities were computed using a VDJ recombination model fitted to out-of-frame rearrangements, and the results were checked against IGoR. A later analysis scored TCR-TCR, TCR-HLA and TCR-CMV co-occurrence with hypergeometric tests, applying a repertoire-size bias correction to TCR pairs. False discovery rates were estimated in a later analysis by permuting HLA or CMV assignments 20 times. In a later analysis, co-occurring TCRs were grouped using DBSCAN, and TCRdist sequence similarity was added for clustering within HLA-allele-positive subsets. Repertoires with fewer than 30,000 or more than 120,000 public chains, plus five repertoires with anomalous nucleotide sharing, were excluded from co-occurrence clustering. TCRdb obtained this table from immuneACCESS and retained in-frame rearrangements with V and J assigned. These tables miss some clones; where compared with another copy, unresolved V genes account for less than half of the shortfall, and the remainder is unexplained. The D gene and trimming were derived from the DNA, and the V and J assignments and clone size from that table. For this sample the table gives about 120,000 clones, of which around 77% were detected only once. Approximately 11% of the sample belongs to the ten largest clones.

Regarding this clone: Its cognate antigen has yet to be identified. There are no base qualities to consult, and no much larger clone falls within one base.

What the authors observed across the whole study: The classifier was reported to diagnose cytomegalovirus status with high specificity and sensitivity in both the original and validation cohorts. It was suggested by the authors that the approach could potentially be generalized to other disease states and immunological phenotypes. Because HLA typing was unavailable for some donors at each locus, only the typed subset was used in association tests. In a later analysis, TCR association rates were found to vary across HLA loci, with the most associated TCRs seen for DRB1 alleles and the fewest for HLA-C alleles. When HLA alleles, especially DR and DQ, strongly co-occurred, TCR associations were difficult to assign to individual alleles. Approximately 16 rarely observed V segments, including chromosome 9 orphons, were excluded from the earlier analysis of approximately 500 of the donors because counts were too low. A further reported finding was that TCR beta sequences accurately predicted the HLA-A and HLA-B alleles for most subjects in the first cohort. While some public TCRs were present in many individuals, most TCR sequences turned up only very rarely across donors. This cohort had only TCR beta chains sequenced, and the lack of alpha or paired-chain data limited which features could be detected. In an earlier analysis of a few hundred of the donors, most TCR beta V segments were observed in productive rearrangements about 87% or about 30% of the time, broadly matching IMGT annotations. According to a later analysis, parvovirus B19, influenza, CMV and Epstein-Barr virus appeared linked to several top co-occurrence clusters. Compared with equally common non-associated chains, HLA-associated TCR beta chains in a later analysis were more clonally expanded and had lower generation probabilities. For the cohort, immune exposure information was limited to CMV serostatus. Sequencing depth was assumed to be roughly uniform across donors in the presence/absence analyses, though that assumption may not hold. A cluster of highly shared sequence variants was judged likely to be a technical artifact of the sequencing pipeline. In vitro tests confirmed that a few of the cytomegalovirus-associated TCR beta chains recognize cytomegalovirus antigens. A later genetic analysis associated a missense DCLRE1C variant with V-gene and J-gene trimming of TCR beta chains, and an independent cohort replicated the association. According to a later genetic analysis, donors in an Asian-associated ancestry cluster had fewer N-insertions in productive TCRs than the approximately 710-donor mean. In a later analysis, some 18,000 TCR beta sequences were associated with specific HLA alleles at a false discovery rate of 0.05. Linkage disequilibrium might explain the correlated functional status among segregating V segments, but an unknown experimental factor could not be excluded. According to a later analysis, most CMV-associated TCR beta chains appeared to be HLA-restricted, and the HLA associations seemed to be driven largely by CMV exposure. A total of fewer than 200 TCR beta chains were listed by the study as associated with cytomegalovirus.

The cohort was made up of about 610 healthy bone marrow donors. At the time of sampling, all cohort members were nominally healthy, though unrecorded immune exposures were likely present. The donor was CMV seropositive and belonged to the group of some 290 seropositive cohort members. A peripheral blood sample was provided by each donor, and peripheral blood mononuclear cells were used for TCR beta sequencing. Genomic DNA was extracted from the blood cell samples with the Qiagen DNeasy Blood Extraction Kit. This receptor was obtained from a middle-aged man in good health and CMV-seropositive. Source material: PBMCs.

The DNA is as follows: TGTGCCAGTAGTATTCAGCCTCGGGGGAATCAGCCCCAGCATTTT. It is translated as CASSIQPRGNQPQHF. The rearranged segments are TRBV19 and TRBJ1-5, with TRBD1 tentatively as D gene (5 bases match). Based on the germline V gene (reference sequence), the CDR1 and CDR2 sequences are LNHDA and SQIVND. V is pared back by 3 bases and J by 4 bases, with 13 bases lying between the germline termini. From its cysteine to its phenylalanine, the CDR3 spans 15 amino acids. Kept here is only the CDR3 DNA, which spans 45 bases and is read in frame from base 1.